This TCR beta chain is from a study of radiotherapy plus CTLA-4 blockade in lung cancer. About the research overall: Among enrolled patients, less than 20% responded and roughly 30% achieved disease control.

In germline, CDR1 is LNHDA, CDR2 SQIVND (reference sequence). The CDR3 is 15 amino acids. Deletions cut 4 bases from V and 5 bases from J, with 15 bases between. Of note for this clone: The antigen remains unidentified.

Only in-frame clones appear in the TCRdb table, and some are missing; sequencing was by immunoSEQ multiplex PCR. The sample has about 28,000 clones; roughly 80% are singletons. People whose metastatic non-small-cell lung cancer was chemo-refractory got focal radiation along with CTLA-4 blockade by ipilimumab. Whole-study results and caveats: Among blood TCR repertoires after radiotherapy plus ipilimumab, tumor-derived clones expanded.

This clonotype originated in a human donor with non-small cell lung cancer who had stable disease on radiotherapy plus ipilimumab. The starting material was peripheral blood, obtained from a patient treated with radiotherapy plus ipilimumab. The chain links TRBV19 to TRBJ1-5, with D possibly matching TRBD1 (6 bases). CDR3 coding DNA: TGTGCCAGTAGTAGGGAGAACAGGGTCGATCAGCCCCAGCATTTT. Amino acids: CASSRENRVDQPQHF.